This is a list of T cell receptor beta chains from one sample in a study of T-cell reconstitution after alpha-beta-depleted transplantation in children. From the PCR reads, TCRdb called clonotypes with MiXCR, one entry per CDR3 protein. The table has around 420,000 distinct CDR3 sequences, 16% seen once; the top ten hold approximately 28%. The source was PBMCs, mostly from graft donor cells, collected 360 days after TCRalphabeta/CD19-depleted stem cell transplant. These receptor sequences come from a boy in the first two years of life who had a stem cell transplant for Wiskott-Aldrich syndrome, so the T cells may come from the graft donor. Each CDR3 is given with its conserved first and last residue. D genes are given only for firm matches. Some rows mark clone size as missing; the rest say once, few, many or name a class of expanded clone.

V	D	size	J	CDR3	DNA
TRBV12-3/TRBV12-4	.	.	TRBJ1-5	CASSPGLGQPQHF	TGTGCCAGCAGTCCGGGTTTGGGTCAGCCCCAGCATTTT
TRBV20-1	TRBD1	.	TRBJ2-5	CSARGTGWTQYF	TGCAGTGCTAGAGGGACAGGGTGGACCCAGTACTTC
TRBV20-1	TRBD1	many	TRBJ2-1	CSARPGGGQVYNEQFF	TGCAGTGCTAGGCCCGGAGGGGGACAGGTATACAATGAGCAGTTCTTC
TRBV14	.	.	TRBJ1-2	CASSPTGRRIYGYTF	TGTGCCAGCAGCCCGACGGGACGGCGAATCTATGGCTACACCTTC
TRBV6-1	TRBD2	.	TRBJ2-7	CASSQIAGGNPYEQYF	TGTGCCAGCAGCCAAATAGCGGGAGGGAACCCCTACGAGCAGTACTTC
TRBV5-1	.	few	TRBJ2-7	CASSWSRDLANEQYF	TGCGCCAGCAGCTGGTCCCGGGACTTGGCTAACGAGCAGTACTTC
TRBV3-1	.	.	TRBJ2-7	CASSQGTGLQSSSYEQYF	TGTGCCAGCAGCCAAGGCACGGGCCTCCAATCAAGCTCCTACGAGCAGTACTTC
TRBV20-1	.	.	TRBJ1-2	CSARRDGANYGYTF	TGCAGTGCTAGACGGGACGGAGCTAACTATGGCTACACCTTC
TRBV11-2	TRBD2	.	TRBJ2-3	CASSFNRGGWPPDTQYF	TGTGCCAGCAGCTTTAATAGGGGAGGGTGGCCCCCAGATACGCAGTATTTT
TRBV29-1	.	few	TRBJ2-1	CSVDWRHSYNEQFF	TGCAGCGTTGACTGGCGGCATTCCTACAATGAGCAGTTCTTC
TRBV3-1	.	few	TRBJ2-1	CASSHFGAPSGDNNEQFF	TGTGCCAGCAGCCATTTCGGAGCCCCAAGCGGGGACAACAATGAGCAGTTCTTC
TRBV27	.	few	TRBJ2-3	CASSLLPDTDTQYF	TGTGCCAGCAGTTTACTCCCTGACACAGATACGCAGTATTTT
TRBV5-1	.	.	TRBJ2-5	CASSFRALGAGQETQYF	TGCGCCAGCAGCTTTAGGGCCCTAGGGGCAGGCCAAGAGACCCAGTACTTC
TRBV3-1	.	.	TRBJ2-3	CASSQDLGNTQYF	TGTGCCAGCAGCCAAGATCTAGGAAATACGCAGTATTTT
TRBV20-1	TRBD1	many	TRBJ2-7	CSAGDSSYEQYF	TGCAGTGCAGGGGACAGCTCCTACGAGCAGTACTTC
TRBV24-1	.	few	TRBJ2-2	CATTETGRTGELFF	TGTGCCACCACAGAGACCGGGAGAACCGGGGAGCTGTTTTTT
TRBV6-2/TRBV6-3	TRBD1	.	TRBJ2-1	CASSYPGTGLYNEQFF	TGTGCCAGCAGTTACCCCGGGACAGGGCTCTACAATGAGCAGTTCTTC
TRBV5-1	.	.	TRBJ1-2	CASSLHGGANYGYTF	TGCGCCAGCAGCTTGCACGGGGGGGCGAACTATGGCTACACCTTC
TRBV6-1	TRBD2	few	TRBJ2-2	CASSKPRVAGETGELFF	TGTGCCAGCAGTAAACCCCGGGTAGCGGGAGAAACCGGGGAGCTGTTTTTT
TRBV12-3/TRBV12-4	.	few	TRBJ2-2	CASKPRVTGELFF	TGTGCCAGCAAACCCAGGGTCACCGGGGAGCTGTTTTTT